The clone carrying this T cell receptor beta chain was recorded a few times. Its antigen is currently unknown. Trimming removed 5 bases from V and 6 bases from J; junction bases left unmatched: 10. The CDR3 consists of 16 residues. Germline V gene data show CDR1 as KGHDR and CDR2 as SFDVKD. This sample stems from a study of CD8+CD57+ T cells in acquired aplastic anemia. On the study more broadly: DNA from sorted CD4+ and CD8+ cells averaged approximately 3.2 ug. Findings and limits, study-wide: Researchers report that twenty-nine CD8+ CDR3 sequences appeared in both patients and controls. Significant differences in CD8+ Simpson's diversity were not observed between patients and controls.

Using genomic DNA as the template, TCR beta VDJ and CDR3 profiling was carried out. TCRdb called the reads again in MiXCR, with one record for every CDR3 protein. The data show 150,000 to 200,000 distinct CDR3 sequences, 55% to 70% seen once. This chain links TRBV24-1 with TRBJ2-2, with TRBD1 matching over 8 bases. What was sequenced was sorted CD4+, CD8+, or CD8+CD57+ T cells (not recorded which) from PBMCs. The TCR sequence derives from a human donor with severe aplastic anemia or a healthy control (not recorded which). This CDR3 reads CATSVSDRVGPGELFF. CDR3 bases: TGTGCCACCAGTGTTTCGGACAGGGTGGGCCCCGGGGAGCTGTTTTTT.